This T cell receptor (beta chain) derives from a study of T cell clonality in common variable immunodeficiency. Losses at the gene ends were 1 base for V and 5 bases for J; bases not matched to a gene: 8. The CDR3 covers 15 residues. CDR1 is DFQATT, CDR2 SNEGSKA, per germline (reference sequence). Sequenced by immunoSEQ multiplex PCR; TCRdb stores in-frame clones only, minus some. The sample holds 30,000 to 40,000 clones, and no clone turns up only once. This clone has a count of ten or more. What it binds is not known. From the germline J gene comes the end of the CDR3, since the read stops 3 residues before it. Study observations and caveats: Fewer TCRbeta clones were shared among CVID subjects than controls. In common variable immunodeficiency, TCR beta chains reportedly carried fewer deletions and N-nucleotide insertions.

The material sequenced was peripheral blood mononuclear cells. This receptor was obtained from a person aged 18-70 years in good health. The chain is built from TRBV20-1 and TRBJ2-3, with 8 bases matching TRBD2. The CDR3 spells CSARVEREPGDTQYF. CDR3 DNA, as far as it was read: TGCAGTGCTAGAGTAGAGCGGGAGCCGGGAGATACG.